This TCR beta chain was observed in a study of a mutant IDH1 vaccine in newly diagnosed glioma. The time point is: week 47, end of study. A 20-mer mutant IDH1 peptide at 300 ug was injected subcutaneously with topical imiquimod. For this clone: Its antigen remains unknown.

Measured with immunoSEQ multiplex PCR; TCRdb has only the in-frame clones, and not every one. Here the sample spans about 59,000 clones, around 83% being singletons. Trimming took off 5 bases at V and 3 bases at J, with 17 bases between the two ends. CDR3 length: 15 amino acids. Germline assignment: CDR1 SGHTA and CDR2 FQGNSA. The clonotype comes from a man aged 25 to 45 with glioma. This chain uses TRBV7-2 with TRBJ2-7, with D perhaps assigned TRBD1 or TRBD2 (5 bases each). The sample consisted of PBMCs, taken from a glioma patient whose treatment included an IDH1 peptide vaccine. The CDR3 nucleotides read TGTGCCAGCAGCCCTACCGGGACGAGTCGCTACGAGCAGTACTTC. It yields the protein CASSPTGTSRYEQYF.